This T cell receptor beta chain was captured in a study of T cells in Graves' hyperthyroidism and ophthalmopathy. Study findings and constraints: Most clonotypes that expanded in the thyroid above 0.001 also showed up in blood. Ophthalmopathy, which appeared later, was predicted by the model a median 6.5 months before onset.

Concerning this clonotype itself: The antigen is unknown.

The source material, RNA transcripts, was used to amplify TCR beta CDR3 regions. Carried out on the TCR CDR3, a first-round RT-PCR used the HTBI primer set. TCRdb called the multiplex PCR reads again in MiXCR, with one record for every CDR3 protein. The table has approximately 400,000 distinct CDR3 sequences, more than 15% seen once. Germline V gene lookup returns CDR1 MNHNY and CDR2 SVGAGI (reference sequence). With V trimmed by 0 bases and J by 3 bases, 5 bases remained unmatched. The CDR3 extends over 15 amino acids. The authors deemed Graves' hyperthyroidism stable absent ophthalmopathy progression within 18 months.

The sample was blood. This chain connects TRBV6-6 to TRBJ2-7; 7 bases line up with TRBD2. The sequence was obtained from a woman between 18 and 30 years old with Graves' hyperthyroidism. The chain's CDR3 is CASSYSRASGYEQYF. CDR3 nucleotides: TGTGCCAGCAGTTACTCGAGGGCTAGCGGCTACGAGCAGTACTTC.